These T cell receptor beta chains were read from a single sample in a study of healthy donors' naive CD4 and CD8 T cells. TCRdb re-called the reads through MiXCR, storing one row per CDR3 protein. Among 150,000 to 200,000 distinct CDR3 sequences listed, 65% to 80% were seen once. Input material: naive CD4+ and CD8+ T cells sorted from blood, pooled from several donors. Receptors originate from a pool of human donors in good health; the sample pools cells from several healthy donors. Each CDR3 is given with its conserved first and last residue. Fields, in order: J gene, D gene, V gene, clone size, CDR3 DNA, CDR3 protein. The D gene is left open where the match is weak. Clone size is not always given. Where it is, it says once, few, many or a class for expanded clones.

J gene: TRBJ2-5
D gene: TRBD1
V gene: TRBV29-1
clone size: -
CDR3 DNA: TGCAGCGTTCTGACAGGGGGCAGGGAGACCCAGTACTTC
CDR3 protein: CSVLTGGRETQYF

J gene: TRBJ2-1
D gene: -
V gene: TRBV6-5
clone size: -
CDR3 DNA: TGTGCCAGCAGTTACACGGGAGTGGGGAATGAGCAGTTCTTC
CDR3 protein: CASSYTGVGNEQFF

J gene: TRBJ1-1
D gene: -
V gene: TRBV29-1
clone size: -
CDR3 DNA: TGCAGCGTTGATCGGATAGGGGGTAAGATCACTGAAGCTTTCTTT
CDR3 protein: CSVDRIGGKITEAFF

J gene: TRBJ2-5
D gene: -
V gene: TRBV4-1
clone size: -
CDR3 DNA: TGCGCCAGCAGCCAAGATGAGGACAGACAAGAGACCCAGTACTTC
CDR3 protein: CASSQDEDRQETQYF

J gene: TRBJ1-1
D gene: -
V gene: TRBV27
clone size: once
CDR3 DNA: TGTGCCAGCAGTATAATATCGAGGGGTACTGAAGCTTTCTTT
CDR3 protein: CASSIISRGTEAFF

J gene: TRBJ1-5
D gene: TRBD1
V gene: TRBV19
clone size: -
CDR3 DNA: TGTGCCAGTAGTATTGACAGGGGCGGCCAGCCCCAGCATTTT
CDR3 protein: CASSIDRGGQPQHF

J gene: TRBJ2-3
D gene: TRBD1
V gene: TRBV5-5
clone size: -
CDR3 DNA: TGTGCCAGCAGCTTGGAGGTCACTTGGACAGGGGTGGCAGATACGCAGTATTTT
CDR3 protein: CASSLEVTWTGVADTQYF

J gene: TRBJ2-7
D gene: TRBD1
V gene: TRBV13
clone size: -
CDR3 DNA: TGTGCCAGCAGCTTACAGGGGGCCTACGAGCAGTACTTC
CDR3 protein: CASSLQGAYEQYF

J gene: TRBJ2-1
D gene: -
V gene: TRBV7-6
clone size: -
CDR3 DNA: TGTGCCAGCAGCTTAGCGACGGCGTCTCGGGGCGATGAGCAGTTCTTC
CDR3 protein: CASSLATASRGDEQFF

J gene: TRBJ1-2
D gene: TRBD1
V gene: TRBV6-5
clone size: -
CDR3 DNA: TGTGCCAGCAGCCAAAGGACAGGGGCCGTAATCTATGGCTACACCTTC
CDR3 protein: CASSQRTGAVIYGYTF

J gene: TRBJ2-4
D gene: -
V gene: TRBV19
clone size: -
CDR3 DNA: TGTGCCAGTAGTGATCCCGACTTAAACATTCAGTACTTC
CDR3 protein: CASSDPDLNIQYF

J gene: TRBJ2-5
D gene: -
V gene: TRBV15
clone size: -
CDR3 DNA: TGTGCCACCAGCAGTAGCACAGGGCGGGAGACCCAGTACTTC
CDR3 protein: CATSSSTGRETQYF

J gene: TRBJ2-1
D gene: -
V gene: TRBV10-3
clone size: -
CDR3 DNA: TGTGCCATCAGTGAGGGAACAGGGCTGGCGGGTGAGCAGTTCTTC
CDR3 protein: CAISEGTGLAGEQFF

J gene: TRBJ2-1
D gene: -
V gene: TRBV20-1
clone size: -
CDR3 DNA: TGCAGTGCTAGAGTTTTACAGGGCAATGAGCAGTTCTTC
CDR3 protein: CSARVLQGNEQFF

J gene: TRBJ2-1
D gene: TRBD2
V gene: TRBV6-5
clone size: -
CDR3 DNA: TGTGCCAGCAGTTACTCGAGTCCTAGCGGGAGTTACAATGAGCAGTTCTTC
CDR3 protein: CASSYSSPSGSYNEQFF

J gene: TRBJ1-1
D gene: -
V gene: TRBV5-1
clone size: -
CDR3 DNA: TGCGCCAGCAGCTTGACCGGACGGGGGAACACTGAAGCTTTCTTT
CDR3 protein: CASSLTGRGNTEAFF

J gene: TRBJ1-5
D gene: TRBD1
V gene: TRBV2
clone size: -
CDR3 DNA: TGTGCCAGCAGTGGACAGGGAGAAAGCAATCAGCCCCAGCATTTT
CDR3 protein: CASSGQGESNQPQHF

J gene: TRBJ2-5
D gene: -
V gene: TRBV6-5
clone size: -
CDR3 DNA: TGTGCCAGCACCTCCTTGGGGACCCAAGAGACCCAGTACTTC
CDR3 protein: CASTSLGTQETQYF

J gene: TRBJ2-7
D gene: TRBD2
V gene: TRBV6-5
clone size: -
CDR3 DNA: TGTGCCAGCAGCCCGACGGCGGGAGGTTCCTACGAGCAGTACTTC
CDR3 protein: CASSPTAGGSYEQYF

J gene: TRBJ2-7
D gene: TRBD1
V gene: TRBV6-2/TRBV6-3
clone size: -
CDR3 DNA: TGTGCCAGCACCCTGACAGGGCCTATCTACGAGCAGTACTTC
CDR3 protein: CASTLTGPIYEQYF

J gene: TRBJ2-7
D gene: -
V gene: TRBV19
clone size: few
CDR3 DNA: TGTGCCAGTAGCGGACCGGGACCAAGCTACGAGCAGTACTTC
CDR3 protein: CASSGPGPSYEQYF

J gene: TRBJ2-1
D gene: -
V gene: TRBV12-3/TRBV12-4
clone size: few
CDR3 DNA: TGTGCCAGCAGTTTCAATGAGCAGTTCTTC
CDR3 protein: CASSFNEQFF

J gene: TRBJ2-1
D gene: TRBD2
V gene: TRBV7-9
clone size: -
CDR3 DNA: TGTGCCAGCAGCTCGCCGGGGGTTGTAGCGGGGGGTTCCGGTGAGCAGTTCTTC
CDR3 protein: CASSSPGVVAGGSGEQFF

J gene: TRBJ2-6
D gene: -
V gene: TRBV5-1
clone size: -
CDR3 DNA: TGCGCCAGCAGCGCGGCCGGGACACCGAGCTCTGGGGCCAACGTCCTGACTTTC
CDR3 protein: CASSAAGTPSSGANVLTF

J gene: TRBJ2-3
D gene: -
V gene: TRBV6-5
clone size: -
CDR3 DNA: TGTGCCAGCAGTTATGGATTGAGGTCCGGTACGCAGTATTTT
CDR3 protein: CASSYGLRSGTQYF

J gene: TRBJ2-7
D gene: -
V gene: TRBV30
clone size: -
CDR3 DNA: TGTGCCTGGAGTGCTGGCGACAGTTTCTACGAGCAGTACTTC
CDR3 protein: CAWSAGDSFYEQYF

J gene: TRBJ1-3
D gene: -
V gene: TRBV29-1
clone size: -
CDR3 DNA: TGCAGCGTTGAAGAAGTCTACAACACCATATATTTT
CDR3 protein: CSVEEVYNTIYF

J gene: TRBJ1-2
D gene: -
V gene: TRBV5-6
clone size: -
CDR3 DNA: TGTGCCAGCAGCGCCCACAGGTTTCATGGCTACACCTTC
CDR3 protein: CASSAHRFHGYTF

J gene: TRBJ2-7
D gene: TRBD2
V gene: TRBV29-1
clone size: -
CDR3 DNA: TGCAGCGTTGCTAGCGGGGGAAACCGCGAGCAGCACTTC
CDR3 protein: CSVASGGNREQHF

J gene: TRBJ2-7
D gene: -
V gene: TRBV6-2/TRBV6-3
clone size: -
CDR3 DNA: TGTGCCAGCAACGAGCCCCTAGAGGGGACCACCCACGAGCAGTACTTC
CDR3 protein: CASNEPLEGTTHEQYF

J gene: TRBJ2-1
D gene: -
V gene: TRBV10-3
clone size: -
CDR3 DNA: TGTGCCATCAGTGATCGGGGCGCCACACAGGGCGATGAGCAGTTCTTC
CDR3 protein: CAISDRGATQGDEQFF

J gene: TRBJ2-5
D gene: TRBD1
V gene: TRBV4-2
clone size: -
CDR3 DNA: TGTGCCAGCAGCCGCCCGGACAGGAAAGAGACCCAGTACTTC
CDR3 protein: CASSRPDRKETQYF

J gene: TRBJ2-7
D gene: TRBD1
V gene: TRBV29-1
clone size: -
CDR3 DNA: TGCAGCGTTACCTGGGACAGCCAGTACTTC
CDR3 protein: CSVTWDSQYF

J gene: TRBJ1-2
D gene: -
V gene: TRBV12-3/TRBV12-4
clone size: -
CDR3 DNA: TGTGCCAGCAGTCCCCAGGACCGGGCTAACGGCTACACCTTC
CDR3 protein: CASSPQDRANGYTF

J gene: TRBJ2-5
D gene: TRBD1
V gene: TRBV30
clone size: -
CDR3 DNA: TGTGCCGCAACCCGAGATGCGGGACAGGTACAAGAGACCCAGTACTTC
CDR3 protein: CAATRDAGQVQETQYF

J gene: TRBJ1-1
D gene: TRBD1
V gene: TRBV28
clone size: -
CDR3 DNA: TGTGCCGCCAGGACAGGTTCTATGAACACTGAAGCTTTCTTT
CDR3 protein: CAARTGSMNTEAFF

J gene: TRBJ1-1
D gene: -
V gene: TRBV29-1
clone size: -
CDR3 DNA: TGCAGCGGCCTGGGACTCCAGGGCACTGAAGCTTTCTTT
CDR3 protein: CSGLGLQGTEAFF